This T cell receptor beta chain originates from a study of blood T cell repertoires in COVID-19. V trimming: 4 bases; J trimming: 7 bases; junction bases outside the gene matches: 10. Germline CDR1 SGHKS, CDR2 YYEKEE (reference sequence). The CDR3 contains 15 residues. In the authors' methods: Reference gene primer amplification in the assay estimated nucleated cell counts. TCRdb keeps only in-frame clones here, not all; method: immunoSEQ multiplex PCR. From that table come the V and J calls and clone size; the DNA was used to work out D and trimming. The table shows about 50,000 clones, with approximately 78% occurring only once.

The sequence came from a woman between 45 and 60 years old with acute COVID-19. Sequenced input: PBMCs or T cells enriched from blood (not recorded which). The gene calls are TRBV5-5 and TRBJ2-1, with 8 nucleotides matching TRBD1. CDR3 sequence (DNA): TGTGCCAGCAGCCGGGGCTTTACAGGGGGGAATGAGCAGTTCTTC. Encoded protein: CASSRGFTGGNEQFF.